This T cell receptor (beta chain) appears in the sequencing data of a study of T cells expressing NK-cell markers. TCRdb re-called the 5' RACE reads, yielding one record per CDR3 amino acid sequence without DNA. This sample's table has hundreds of thousands of distinct CDR3 sequences. CDR1 and CDR2 from the germline V gene are SGHRS and YFSETQ. The CDR3 runs to 15 residues. Sequencing was carried out using blood T cells: a sorted CD56 or NKG2C T cell subset, CD4+ or CD8+ T cells, or bulk PBMC T cells (not recorded which). The chain couples TRBV5-1 to TRBJ2-2; absent DNA, TCRdb's TRBD1 call cannot be checked. This TCR was sampled from a man between 18 and 29 years old in good health. CDR3 loop: CASSLISRDTGELFF.